The TCR beta chain under discussion was sequenced for a study of blood T cell repertoires in COVID-19. Study details: COVID-19 samples, acute and convalescent, were from the United States, Italy and Spain. Sample material is recorded as cDNA or gDNA derived from T cells, B-cell-depleted T cells, or PBMCs.

Original methodology: From reference gene primer amplification, estimates of nucleated cell counts were derived. Here immunoSEQ multiplex PCR was the method, and the copy in TCRdb shows in-frame clones only, minus some. Clone size and V and J calls were adopted from that table, with D and trimming inferred from the DNA. Of approximately 170,000 clones listed, about 83% are singletons. Germline V gives CDR1 SGHAT, CDR2 FQNNGV. This CDR3 comprises 14 residues. V shed 6 bases and J shed 1 base, with 13 bases lying between them. The rearrangement links TRBV11-2 to TRBJ2-7; D is undetermined. The receptor was isolated from a woman aged 70-85 years who had recovered from COVID-19. Sequenced input: peripheral blood. The CDR3 sequence: CASRPHDTSYEQYF. The DNA for the CDR3 is TGTGCCAGCAGGCCACACGACACGTCCTACGAGCAGTACTTC.